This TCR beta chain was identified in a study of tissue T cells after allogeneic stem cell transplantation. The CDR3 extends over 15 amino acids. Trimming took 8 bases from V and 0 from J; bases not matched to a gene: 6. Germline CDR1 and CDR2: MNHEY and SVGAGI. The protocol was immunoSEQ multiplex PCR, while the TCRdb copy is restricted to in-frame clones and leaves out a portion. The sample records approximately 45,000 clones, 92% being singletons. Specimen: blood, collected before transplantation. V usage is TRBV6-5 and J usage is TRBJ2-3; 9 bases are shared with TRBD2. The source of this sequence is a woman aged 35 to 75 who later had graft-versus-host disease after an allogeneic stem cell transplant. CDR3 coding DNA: TGTGCCAGCGAGGCCCTAGCGGGGAGCACAGATACGCAGTATTTT. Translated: CASEALAGSTDTQYF.